A selection of T cell receptor beta chains follows, all from one sample in a study of CD8+ T cells in alopecia areata. Libraries were prepared by immunoSEQ multiplex PCR; TCRdb keeps only in-frame clonotypes and omits some of them. The data contain 150,000 to 200,000 clones, 45% to 65% of them singletons. The specimen comprised CD4+ T cells sorted from blood, sampled at week 4, from a patient treated with tofacitinib. Receptor source: a human donor with alopecia areata. Each CDR3 is given with its conserved first and last residue. Fields, in order: D gene, J gene, V gene, clone size, CDR3 DNA, CDR3 protein. The D gene is left open where the match is weak. Expanded clones get a size class; other rows say once, few or many, or leave the size out.

TRBD1,TRBJ2-7,TRBV30,NA,TGTGCCTGGAGTCCCGTCCGCCGGACAGGGCGCAAGTACTTC,CAWSPVRRTGRKYF
TRBD2,TRBJ2-1,TRBV2,NA,TGTGCCAGCAGCCTGACTAGCGGGGGTAGAGGTTCCCCCAATGAGCAGTTCTTC,CASSLTSGGRGSPNEQFF
TRBD1,TRBJ1-5,TRBV6-9,NA,TGTGCCAGCCGACAGGGGGTGGGGTATTCGGGTAATCAGCCCCAGCATTTT,CASRQGVGYSGNQPQHF
NA,TRBJ2-1,TRBV5-5,NA,TGTGCCAGCAGCCGACGGATCGGGGAAGTGGGAAATGAGCAGTTCTTC,CASSRRIGEVGNEQFF
NA,TRBJ1-5,TRBV9,NA,TGTGCCAGCAGCGACCGGGACGGACCGGTGCCCCAGCATTTT,CASSDRDGPVPQHF
NA,TRBJ1-1,TRBV29-1,NA,TGCAGCGGGGATAAGCTGAACACTGAAGCTTTCTTT,CSGDKLNTEAFF
NA,TRBJ2-2,TRBV5-1,NA,TGCGCCAGCGAACAGTCGGTCGATAGCGGGGAGCTGTTTTTT,CASEQSVDSGELFF
TRBD1,TRBJ1-1,TRBV2,NA,TGTGCCAGCAGGGACAGGGGTAACACTGAAGCTTTCTTT,CASRDRGNTEAFF
NA,TRBJ2-5,TRBV29-1,few,TGCAGCGTTCCCCCCGCGGGGTCTACCCAAGAGACCCAGTACTTC,CSVPPAGSTQETQYF
NA,TRBJ2-1,TRBV4-1,NA,TGCGCCAGCAGCTCCGGACTCGCCGGCAATGAGCAGTTCTTC,CASSSGLAGNEQFF
NA,TRBJ2-7,TRBV2,few,TGTGCCAGCGAGGGAACGCAGGGACGCGAGCAGTACTTC,CASEGTQGREQYF
NA,TRBJ2-7,TRBV30,NA,TGTGCCTGGAGTTCGGCCCCAGGGGACCCCTCCTACGAGCAGTACTTC,CAWSSAPGDPSYEQYF
TRBD2,TRBJ2-3,TRBV14,NA,TGTGCCAGCAGCCCCGGGACTAGGAGCACAGATACGCAGTATTTT,CASSPGTRSTDTQYF
NA,TRBJ1-2,TRBV20-1,NA,TGCAGTGCTAGCGTTCCTCTCCGCTACACCTTC,CSASVPLRYTF
TRBD1,TRBJ1-2,TRBV7-2,NA,TGTGCCAGCAGTCCACGAGGGACAGAGAACTATGGCTACACCTTC,CASSPRGTENYGYTF
TRBD1,TRBJ2-5,TRBV5-6,NA,TGTGCCAGCAGCTCCGGGGACAGGGAAGAAGAGACCCAGTACTTC,CASSSGDREEETQYF
TRBD1,TRBJ1-2,TRBV25-1,NA,TGTGCCAGCAGTGCGAGGACAGGGATTGATGGCTACACCTTC,CASSARTGIDGYTF
TRBD1,TRBJ1-2,TRBV29-1,NA,TGCAGCGCTGGTAGGGGACAGGGCGGCTACACCTTC,CSAGRGQGGYTF
TRBD2,TRBJ2-3,TRBV7-2,NA,TGTGCCAGCAGCGGCCCTGAGCGGGGCCCCGCGGGAGATACGCAGTATTTT,CASSGPERGPAGDTQYF
NA,TRBJ1-2,TRBV30,NA,TGTGCCTGGTCCGCCCAGGCAACCGGCGGGGGCTACACCTTC,CAWSAQATGGGYTF
NA,TRBJ2-5,TRBV10-3,NA,TGTGCCATCAGTGATGGGGTACGGTCCCAAGAGACCCAGTACTTC,CAISDGVRSQETQYF
TRBD2,TRBJ2-3,TRBV28,NA,TGTGCCAGCAGTCCGACTAGCGGGGGGGCCTTAGATACGCAGTATTTT,CASSPTSGGALDTQYF
TRBD1,TRBJ1-5,TRBV15,NA,TGTGCCACCAGCAGAGAGGGGACAGGGCTTCAGCCCCAGCATTTT,CATSREGTGLQPQHF
NA,TRBJ1-1,TRBV30,NA,TGTGCCTGGAAAGTATTCGAACTGACGAACACTGAAGCTTTCTTT,CAWKVFELTNTEAFF
NA,TRBJ2-3,TRBV29-1,NA,TGCAGCGTTGAACTTGTGGGGGGGCAGGCAGATACGCAGTATTTT,CSVELVGGQADTQYF
NA,TRBJ1-2,TRBV30,NA,TGTGCCTGGAGTGTACGGAGGGTTAACTATGGCTACACCTTC,CAWSVRRVNYGYTF
NA,TRBJ1-5,TRBV27,NA,TGTGCCAGCGGGGCGGGGTACAATCAGCCCCAGCATTTT,CASGAGYNQPQHF
NA,TRBJ2-1,TRBV29-1,few,TGCAGCCCCGTGACAGCCTACGAGCAGTTCTTC,CSPVTAYEQFF
NA,TRBJ1-4,TRBV15,NA,TGTGCCACCAGCAGAGCCAGGGAAAAACTGTTTTTT,CATSRAREKLFF
NA,TRBJ1-6,TRBV9,NA,TGTGCCAGCAGCGTAGCGGCAGGATCCTATTCACCCCTCCACTTT,CASSVAAGSYSPLHF
NA,TRBJ1-5,TRBV30,NA,TGTGCCTGGAGTCCGGGCGCCAATCAGCCCCAGCATTTT,CAWSPGANQPQHF
NA,TRBJ2-5,TRBV5-1,NA,TGCGCCAGCAGCACCAGGGGAGCCCAAGAGACCCAGTACTTC,CASSTRGAQETQYF
TRBD1,TRBJ1-1,TRBV6-5,NA,TGTGCCAGCAGACGAGCCGGGACAGAGGAGGCTGAAGCTTTCTTT,CASRRAGTEEAEAFF
TRBD2,TRBJ2-7,TRBV7-2,NA,TGTGCCAGCAGCTCCGGACTAGCTCGGTCCGACGAGCAGTACTTC,CASSSGLARSDEQYF
NA,TRBJ1-2,TRBV7-9,NA,TGTGCCAGCAGCTTAGCCGGACGGACTTATGGCTACACCTTC,CASSLAGRTYGYTF
NA,TRBJ2-7,TRBV4-1,NA,TGCGCCAGCAGCCAATCCGACCTATTAGGGGGGGTTCCCTACGAGCAGTACTTC,CASSQSDLLGGVPYEQYF
NA,TRBJ1-1,TRBV30,few,TGTGCCTGGAGTCAACAGGGATACACTGAAGCTTTCTTT,CAWSQQGYTEAFF
TRBD2,TRBJ2-5,TRBV27,few,TGTGCCAGCAAAACGGGACTAGCGGGGTCCGAGACCCAGTACTTC,CASKTGLAGSETQYF
NA,TRBJ2-3,TRBV29-1,NA,TGCAGCGTTGAGACAGCCACTTCAGATACGCAGTATTTT,CSVETATSDTQYF
TRBD1,TRBJ1-1,TRBV29-1,NA,TGCAGCGTTGGGGGGACAGGGCGCGAAGCTTTCTTT,CSVGGTGREAFF
TRBD1,TRBJ2-5,TRBV4-1,few,TGCGCCAGCAGCCAAGATTCCTCCGGGACAGGGGACCCGACCCAGTACTTC,CASSQDSSGTGDPTQYF
NA,TRBJ2-7,TRBV5-1,NA,TGCGCCAGCAGCTTGGGTGGACAGAACCAATACGAGCAGTACTTC,CASSLGGQNQYEQYF
TRBD1,TRBJ1-2,TRBV2,NA,TGTGCCAGCAGTGTAAAGGGGGCGCATGGCTACACCTTC,CASSVKGAHGYTF
NA,TRBJ1-4,TRBV4-2,once,TGTGCCAGCAGCCCCGCGGCGGCAACTAATGAAAAACTGTTTTTT,CASSPAAATNEKLFF
NA,TRBJ1-6,TRBV23-1,once,TGCGCCAGCAGTCCTAGAATCAAGTCAGGGTCACCCCTCCACTTT,CASSPRIKSGSPLHF
NA,TRBJ2-5,TRBV7-9,NA,TGTGCCAGCAGCCCATGGGCAGAGGAAGAGACCCAGTACTTC,CASSPWAEEETQYF
NA,TRBJ2-1,TRBV29-1,NA,TGCAGCGTTGCAGAAAATGAGCAGTTCTTC,CSVAENEQFF
NA,TRBJ1-4,TRBV2,NA,TGTGCCAGCAGTGAAGGCCAGCTTAATGAAAAACTGTTTTTT,CASSEGQLNEKLFF
NA,TRBJ1-5,TRBV18,few,TGTGCCAGCTCACCAACCCCCCACGAGCCCCAGCATTTT,CASSPTPHEPQHF
TRBD1,TRBJ2-5,TRBV29-1,NA,TGCAGCGTTCGTGACAGGGGGCAGGGGAAGACCCAGTACTTC,CSVRDRGQGKTQYF
TRBD1,TRBJ2-2,TRBV30,NA,TGTGCCTGGGGACAGGGGTCAACCGGGGAGCTGTTTTTT,CAWGQGSTGELFF
NA,TRBJ1-6,TRBV11-2,NA,TGTGCCAGCAGAGCCTGGGCAGTAAATTCACCCCTCCACTTT,CASRAWAVNSPLHF
NA,TRBJ2-2,TRBV27,few,TGTGCCAGCAGTTTATTCCCCAGGGCCGGCACCGGGGAGCTGTTTTTT,CASSLFPRAGTGELFF
NA,TRBJ1-1,TRBV14,NA,TGTGCCAGCAGCCAACTACCCGGGATCACTGAAGCTTTCTTT,CASSQLPGITEAFF
NA,TRBJ1-1,TRBV30,NA,TGTGCCTGGAGGGTAAAGCTGAACACTGAAGCTTTCTTT,CAWRVKLNTEAFF
TRBD1,TRBJ1-4,TRBV11-2,NA,TGTGCCAGCAGCTTAAGCCCTGACAGGGGCGGGGAAAAACTGTTTTTT,CASSLSPDRGGEKLFF